A selection of T cell receptor beta chains follows, all from one sample in a study of T cell responses to AZD1222 COVID-19 vaccine. Sequenced by immunoSEQ multiplex PCR; TCRdb stores in-frame clones only, minus some. The table includes about 190,000 clones, approximately 94% detected once. The source was peripheral blood, collected on day 0 of AZD1222 vaccination. These receptors all stem from an adult in good health. Both conserved end residues are part of each CDR3. Each record gives: D gene, V gene, J gene, clone size, CDR3 DNA, CDR3 protein. The D gene is left open where the match is weak. Some rows mark clone size as missing; the rest say once, few, many or name a class of expanded clone.

D gene: TRBD1; V gene: TRBV28; J gene: TRBJ1-5; clone size: .; CDR3 DNA: TGTGCCAGCAGTTACCGACAGGGAAGCAATCAGCCCCAGCATTTT; CDR3 protein: CASSYRQGSNQPQHF
D gene: .; V gene: TRBV27; J gene: TRBJ1-2; clone size: .; CDR3 DNA: TGTGCCAGCAGCTCGATTTATGGCTACACCTTC; CDR3 protein: CASSSIYGYTF
D gene: .; V gene: TRBV30; J gene: TRBJ1-5; clone size: .; CDR3 DNA: TGTGCCTGGAGTGGGACACCTAGCAATCAGCCCCAGCATTTT; CDR3 protein: CAWSGTPSNQPQHF
D gene: TRBD2; V gene: TRBV5-1; J gene: TRBJ2-1; clone size: once; CDR3 DNA: TGCGCCAGCAGCTCGGGACTAGGCAATGAGCAGTTCTTC; CDR3 protein: CASSSGLGNEQFF
D gene: TRBD2; V gene: TRBV5-1; J gene: TRBJ2-1; clone size: .; CDR3 DNA: TGCGCCAGCAGCTTGGGGGCCCTGGGAGCGGGAGAATACAATGAGCAGTTCTTC; CDR3 protein: CASSLGALGAGEYNEQFF
D gene: TRBD1; V gene: TRBV28; J gene: TRBJ1-6; clone size: .; CDR3 DNA: TGTGCCAGCAGTCCGAACAGGGGGTTTAATTCACCCCTCCACTTT; CDR3 protein: CASSPNRGFNSPLHF
D gene: TRBD2; V gene: TRBV28; J gene: TRBJ2-1; clone size: .; CDR3 DNA: TGTGCCAGCAGTCCCCAAGCGGGAGGTTCCTACAATGAGCAGTTCTTC; CDR3 protein: CASSPQAGGSYNEQFF
D gene: .; V gene: TRBV2; J gene: TRBJ1-3; clone size: .; CDR3 DNA: TGTGCCAGCAGTGCCCTGATCGGCTCTGGAAACACCATATATTTT; CDR3 protein: CASSALIGSGNTIYF
D gene: .; V gene: TRBV7-3; J gene: TRBJ1-2; clone size: .; CDR3 DNA: TGTGCCAGCAGCACCGGGGGCGGCTATGGCTACACCTTC; CDR3 protein: CASSTGGGYGYTF
D gene: .; V gene: TRBV4-2; J gene: TRBJ1-2; clone size: .; CDR3 DNA: TGTGCCAGCAGCCAAGGTGACCGCAAGGGTGGCTACACCTTC; CDR3 protein: CASSQGDRKGGYTF
D gene: .; V gene: TRBV7-6; J gene: TRBJ1-1; clone size: .; CDR3 DNA: TGTGCCAGCAGCTTAGCGGGTTTCGGGACTGAAGCTTTCTTT; CDR3 protein: CASSLAGFGTEAFF
D gene: .; V gene: TRBV6-4; J gene: TRBJ1-1; clone size: .; CDR3 DNA: TGTGCCAGCAGAGTAAGGGGGTGGAACACTGAAGCTTTCTTT; CDR3 protein: CASRVRGWNTEAFF
D gene: .; V gene: TRBV6-5; J gene: TRBJ1-4; clone size: .; CDR3 DNA: TGTGCCAGCAGTTACTTGGGGGAACTGTTTTTT; CDR3 protein: CASSYLGELFF
D gene: TRBD2; V gene: TRBV27; J gene: TRBJ2-7; clone size: .; CDR3 DNA: TGTGCCAGCAGTTTAGGACTAGCGGCCTACGAGCAGTACTTC; CDR3 protein: CASSLGLAAYEQYF